This T cell receptor beta chain was sequenced during a study of regulatory T cells in long-lasting Graves disease. The CDR3 is 15 residues long. Deletions cut 0 bases from V and 8 bases from J, with 13 bases between. CDR1 is MDHEN, CDR2 SYDVKM, per germline. Indicated time point: newly diagnosed GD, antithyroid drugs for less than 3 months. RNA extracted from PBMCs served as the sequencing template. Relying on iRepertoire HTBI primers and Arm-PCR of CDR3 regions, the team built TCR beta libraries. Per the original methods: Across the samples, identification revealed some 64 TRBV and about 13 TRBJ segments. TCRdb fed the multiplex PCR reads into MiXCR, producing one record per CDR3 protein. The V and J calls and clone size are TCRdb's, not the authors'. This sample has about 210,000 distinct CDR3 sequences; roughly 20% occur once, and the top ten carry 10% to 15%. The same data also went into a second study, on T cells in Graves' hyperthyroidism and ophthalmopathy.

The clonotype comes from a woman aged 25 to 39 with Graves disease. The sample here was peripheral blood mononuclear cells (PBMCs), taken at new diagnosis, from a patient treated with antithyroid drugs. The chain combines TRBV28 with TRBJ1-4, with D uncertain. CDR3 in amino acids: CASSLWSLNREKLFF. The CDR3 region has the DNA TGTGCCAGCAGTTTATGGAGTTTAAATAGGGAAAAACTGTTTTTT. The entire variable domain, with the rest obtained from reference TRBV28 and TRBJ1-4, is as follows: DVKVTQSSRYLVKRTGEKVFLECVQDMDHENMFWYRQDPGLGLRLIYFSYDVKMKEKGDIPEGYSVSREKKERFSLILESASTNQTSMYLCASSLWSLNREKLFFGSGTQLSVL.